The present T cell receptor (beta chain) was sequenced within a study of early stage breast cancer tumors. As for the study in general: Among approximately 12 ER+/PR+/HER2- tumors, eight were ductal, four lobular. Study results and limitations: In 14 of 16 patients, blood comparison separated tumor from normal breast. Tumors had approximately 2.5-fold higher T cell density than normal breast. Bulk DNA sequencing of unsorted cells missed chain pairing and markers.

Germline V gene lookup returns CDR1 SQVTM and CDR2 ANQGSEA. V trimming: 5 bases; J trimming: 9 bases; junction bases outside the gene matches: 18. There are 16 residues in the CDR3. Assay: immunoSEQ multiplex PCR; the TCRdb copy retains only in-frame clones and omits some. The sample shows about 4,800 clones, over 60% of them seen only once. About this clone: Its antigen is unknown.

Sequenced material: breast tumor tissue. The V call is TRBV29-1, the J call TRBJ2-7, with 11 bases identical to TRBD1. This clonotype was obtained from a person aged 50-59 years with breast cancer. The CDR3 protein is CSVPPGQGGTSTWQYV. As DNA, the CDR3 is TGCAGCGTTCCACCGGGACAGGGGGGAACCTCTACGTGGCAGTACGTC.